This T cell receptor beta chain was documented in a study of cytomegalovirus exposure and HLA in healthy donors. PCR was performed using 60 Vbeta and 13 Jbeta primers. Libraries were prepared by immunoSEQ multiplex PCR; TCRdb keeps only in-frame clonotypes and omits some of them. The sample includes 80,000 to 130,000 clones, approximately 82% of them seen just once. The CDR3 is 12 residues long. The germline V gene encodes CDR1 SQVTM and CDR2 ANQGSEA. Trimming took 6 bases from V and 11 from J, leaving 19 bases between them. Whole-study results and caveats: Further analysis, carried out later, found HLA-associated TCR beta chains more clonally expanded than equally common other chains. About 87% or about 30% of the time was how often most TCR beta V segments were productive, according to an earlier analysis.

For this clone: Its antigen is not identified.

The TCR originated in a woman younger than 30 in good health and CMV-seronegative. The J gene is TRBJ1-1, the V gene TRBV29-1, with D perhaps TRBD1 (5 bases). Sequencing was performed on PBMCs. Here the CDR3 reads CSVGGLAGSAFF. The CDR3 nucleotides are TGCAGCGTCGGGGGATTGGCGGGTTCGGCTTTCTTT.